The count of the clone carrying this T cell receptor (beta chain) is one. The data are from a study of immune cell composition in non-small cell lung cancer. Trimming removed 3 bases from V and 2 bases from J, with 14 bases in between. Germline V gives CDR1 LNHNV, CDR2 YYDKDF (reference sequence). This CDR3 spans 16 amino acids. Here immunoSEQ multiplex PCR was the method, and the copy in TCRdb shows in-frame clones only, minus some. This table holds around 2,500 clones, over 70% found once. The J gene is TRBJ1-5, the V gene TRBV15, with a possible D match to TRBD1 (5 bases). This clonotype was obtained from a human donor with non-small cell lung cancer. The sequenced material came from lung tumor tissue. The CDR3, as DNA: TGTGCCACCAGCAGGGGGGGGGTTGAGGGCAATCAGCCCCAGCATTTT. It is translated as CATSRGGVEGNQPQHF.